The present entry profiles one TCR beta chain with its context. Its antigen is unidentified. This entry comes from a study of beta chain features in type 1 diabetes. Study overall: No patient-donor differences in age, gender, total cells or subset yield.

The V segment lost 5 bases and the J segment 5 bases; nucleotides outside the gene matches: 11. Germline CDR1 is SNHLY and CDR2 is FYNNEI. There are 17 residues in the CDR3. General observations from the study: Shortening of TCRB CDR3s, moderate but significant, appeared in all four CD4+ subsets of Type 1 diabetes patients.

TCRB transcripts that were expressed got sequenced, as all of the isolated RNA had been reverse transcribed. The protocol was immunoSEQ multiplex PCR, while the TCRdb copy is restricted to in-frame clones and leaves out a portion. The sample yields 300,000 to 350,000 clones, about a tenth seen once. The sequence came from a young man with type 1 diabetes. The gene calls are TRBV2 and TRBJ2-1, with 11 bases matching TRBD2. Material: central memory CD4+ T cells from blood. The CDR3 sequence: CASSFGLAGGRDNEQFF. For the CDR3, the DNA is TGTGCCAGCAGTTTCGGGCTAGCGGGGGGTCGGGACAATGAGCAGTTCTTC.